This TCR beta chain is drawn from a study of blood T cell repertoires in COVID-19. Study-wide context: T cells, B-cell-depleted T cells, or PBMCs supplied cDNA or gDNA.

V lost 8 bases and J lost 8; bases outside the gene matches: 12. In germline, CDR1 is LNHDA, CDR2 SQIVND (reference sequence). The CDR3 is 16 amino acids. Seattle enrolled patients during active infection and tracked them longitudinally. TCRdb keeps only in-frame clones here, not all; method: immunoSEQ multiplex PCR. The sample contains 150,000 to 200,000 clones, more than 75% of which appear only once. V gene TRBV19 combines with J gene TRBJ1-4, with 12 bases identical to TRBD1. The clonotype originates from a woman aged 70-85 years with COVID-19, enrolled during active disease. The sequenced material came from peripheral blood. CDR3 sequence: CASLGDRGPSGEKLFF. In DNA, the CDR3 is TGTGCCAGTCTCGGGGACAGGGGGCCCTCGGGGGAAAAACTGTTTTTT.